This T cell receptor (beta chain) was identified during a study of shared clonotypes between healthy human individuals. General study findings and limits: The expectation was that sequencing depth would affect clonotype sharing among donors.

A remark on this clone: What it binds is not known. The sample carries other DNA sequences with the same CDR3.

Some clones are missing from TCRdb's copy, which holds only in-frame ones; the method was immunoSEQ multiplex PCR. Among a few million clones, approximately 95% were seen once, and the ten largest hold approximately 0.4%. This CDR3 is built from 11 residues. CDR1 and CDR2 (germline): DFQATT, SNEGSKA (reference sequence). Trimming cost V 3 bases and J 0 bases, with 3 bases left between them. The sequenced sample consisted of naive CD4+ T cells from PBMCs. Sample subset: CD45RA+ positively selected. The gene calls are TRBV20-1 and TRBJ2-7; D is undetermined. This TCR was recovered from a man younger than 35 in good health. Some clones in this sample may be carry-over from other donors' samples. CDR3 protein: CSASTSYEQYF. CDR3 coding DNA: TGCAGTGCTAGTACCTCCTACGAGCAGTACTTC.